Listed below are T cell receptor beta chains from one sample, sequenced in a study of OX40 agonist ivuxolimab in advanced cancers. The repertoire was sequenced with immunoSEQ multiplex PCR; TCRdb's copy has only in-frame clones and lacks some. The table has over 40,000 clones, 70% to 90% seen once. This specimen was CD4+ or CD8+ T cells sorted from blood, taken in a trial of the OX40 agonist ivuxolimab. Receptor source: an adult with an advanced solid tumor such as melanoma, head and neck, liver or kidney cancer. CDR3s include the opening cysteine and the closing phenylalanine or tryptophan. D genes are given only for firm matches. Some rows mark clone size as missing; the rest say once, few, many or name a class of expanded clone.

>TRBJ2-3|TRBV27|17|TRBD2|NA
TGTGCCAGCAGTTTTATTCGGACTAGCGGGGGCCCAGATACGCAGTATTTT
CASSFIRTSGGPDTQYF
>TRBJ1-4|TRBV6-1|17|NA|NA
TGTGCCAGCAGTGGGTTCCGGGCAGTTGCAACTAATGAAAAACTGTTTTTT
CASSGFRAVATNEKLFF
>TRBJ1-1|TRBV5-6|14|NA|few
TGTGCCAGCAGCTTGGGGCTCATGAACACTGAAGCTTTCTTT
CASSLGLMNTEAFF
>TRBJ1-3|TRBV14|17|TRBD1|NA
TGTGCCAGCAGCCAAGGTCCGAGGGGGCTATCTGGAAACACCATATATTTT
CASSQGPRGLSGNTIYF
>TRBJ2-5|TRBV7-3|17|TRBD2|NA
TGTGCCAGCAGCCCCGGGACTAGCGGGGGAGACCAAGAGACCCAGTACTTC
CASSPGTSGGDQETQYF
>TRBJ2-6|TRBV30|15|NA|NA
TGTGCCTGGAGTGACGGACCCTCTGGGGCCAACGTCCTGACTTTC
CAWSDGPSGANVLTF
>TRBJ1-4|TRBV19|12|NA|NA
TGTGCCAGTAGCCCGGGGTATGAAAAACTGTTTTTT
CASSPGYEKLFF
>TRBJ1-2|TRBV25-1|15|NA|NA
TGTGCCAGCAGCCCCGGGGACACCCCGACGACGGGCTACACCTTC
CASSPGDTPTTGYTF
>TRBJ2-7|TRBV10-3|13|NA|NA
TGTGCCATCAGTCGGTACCGATCCTACGAGCAGTACTTC
CAISRYRSYEQYF
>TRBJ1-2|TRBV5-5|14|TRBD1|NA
TGTGCCAGCAGCAAACAGGGGCCTAACTATGGCTACACCTTC
CASSKQGPNYGYTF
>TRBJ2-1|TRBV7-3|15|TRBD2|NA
TGTGCCAGCAGGTCACTACCGGGACTAGAAATTGAGCAGTTCTTC
CASRSLPGLEIEQFF
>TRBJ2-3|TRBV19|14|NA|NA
TGTGCCAGTAGCCCACGGGGTGGCGCAGATACGCAGTATTTT
CASSPRGGADTQYF
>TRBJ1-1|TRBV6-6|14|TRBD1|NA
TGTGCCAGCGGTCCATCCAGGACAGGGGCGGTCGCTTTCTTT
CASGPSRTGAVAFF
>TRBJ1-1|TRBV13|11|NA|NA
TGTGCCAGCAGACTTCTCCCCGAGGCTTTCTTT
CASRLLPEAFF
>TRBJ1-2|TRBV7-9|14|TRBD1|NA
TGTGCCAGCAGCCCAATCGGACAGGGGAATGGCTACACCTTC
CASSPIGQGNGYTF
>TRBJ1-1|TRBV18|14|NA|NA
TGTGCCAGCTCACCGAACCAGGGGAGGACTGAAGCTTTCTTT
CASSPNQGRTEAFF
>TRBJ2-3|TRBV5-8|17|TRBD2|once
TGTGCCAGCAGCTTTTCGGGACTAGCGCTTCTCACAGATACGCAGTATTTT
CASSFSGLALLTDTQYF
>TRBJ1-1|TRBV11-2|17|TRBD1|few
TGTGCCAGCAGACGAAGAATGGGGGACAGGGCGAACACTGAAGCTTTCTTT
CASRRRMGDRANTEAFF
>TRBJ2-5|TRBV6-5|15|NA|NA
TGTGCCAGCAGCCAGTCTCTAGGGAGACAAGAGACCCAGTACTTC
CASSQSLGRQETQYF
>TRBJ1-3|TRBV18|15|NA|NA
TGTGCCAGCTCTCCAGGCCTGGAATCTGGAAACACCATATATTTT
CASSPGLESGNTIYF
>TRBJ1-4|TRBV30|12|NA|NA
TGTGCCTGTAGCCCGAGTGGGGAAAAACTGTTTTTT
CACSPSGEKLFF
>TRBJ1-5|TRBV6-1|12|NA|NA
TGTGCCAGCAGTGACAGCAATCAGCCCCAGCATTTT
CASSDSNQPQHF
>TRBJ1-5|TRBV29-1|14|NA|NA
TGCAGCGTGGCTATTACAGTTAGCAATCAGCCCCAGCATTTT
CSVAITVSNQPQHF
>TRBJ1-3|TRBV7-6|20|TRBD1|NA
TGTGCCAGCAGCTTCCGACAGGGGGCCTTTATAACTCACTCTGGAAACACCATATATTTT
CASSFRQGAFITHSGNTIYF
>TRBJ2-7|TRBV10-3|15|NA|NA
TGTGCCATCAGTGAAAAACAGGGTTATCCCTACGAGCAGTACTTC
CAISEKQGYPYEQYF
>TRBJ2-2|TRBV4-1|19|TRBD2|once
TGCGCCAGCAGCCAAGACTTTAGGACGGGACTAACGAACACCGGGGAGCTGTTTTTT
CASSQDFRTGLTNTGELFF
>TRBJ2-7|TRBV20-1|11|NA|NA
TGCAGTGCTGCCCTATCTCGCGAGCAGTACTTC
CSAALSREQYF
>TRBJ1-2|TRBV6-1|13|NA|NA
TGTGCCAGCAGTGTCGGGACGGCTATTGGCTACACCTTC
CASSVGTAIGYTF
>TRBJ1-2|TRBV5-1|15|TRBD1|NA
TGCGCCAGCAGCTTGAGACAGGGCGGAACGGGGGGCTACACCTTC
CASSLRQGGTGGYTF
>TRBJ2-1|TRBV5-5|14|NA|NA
TGTGCCAGCAGCTTGGTCGGCGGCTACAATGAGCAGTTCTTC
CASSLVGGYNEQFF
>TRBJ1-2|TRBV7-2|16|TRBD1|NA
TGTGCCAGCAGCCGGACAGGGGGCGCTACCAACTATGGCTACACCTTC
CASSRTGGATNYGYTF
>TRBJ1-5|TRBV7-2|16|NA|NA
TGTGCCAGCAGCTTAGCGTGGCAGGGTGGTGCTCAGCCCCAGCATTTT
CASSLAWQGGAQPQHF
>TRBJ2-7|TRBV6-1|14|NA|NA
TGTGCCAGCAGTGTCGACAGGACCAAACGGGAGCAGTACTTC
CASSVDRTKREQYF
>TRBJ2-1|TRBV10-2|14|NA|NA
TGCGCCAGCAGAGAGACCGGGACCGACAATGAGCAGTTCTTC
CASRETGTDNEQFF
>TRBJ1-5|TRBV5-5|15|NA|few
TGTGCCAGCAGCTTGGAAGGGTCTCGAGATCAGCCCCAGCATTTT
CASSLEGSRDQPQHF
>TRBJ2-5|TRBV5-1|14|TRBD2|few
TGCGCCAGCAGCTTGAGCGGGGGGGCCGAGACCCAGTACTTC
CASSLSGGAETQYF